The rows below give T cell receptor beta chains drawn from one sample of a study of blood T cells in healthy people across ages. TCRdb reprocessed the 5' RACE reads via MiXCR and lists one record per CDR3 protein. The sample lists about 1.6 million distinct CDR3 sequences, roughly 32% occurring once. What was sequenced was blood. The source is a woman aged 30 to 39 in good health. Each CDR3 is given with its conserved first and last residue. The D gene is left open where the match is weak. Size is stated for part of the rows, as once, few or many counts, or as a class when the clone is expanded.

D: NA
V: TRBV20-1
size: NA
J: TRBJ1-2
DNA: TGTAGTGCTAGAGAGGTCCAGGGACCGAACTATGGCTACACCTTC
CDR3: CSAREVQGPNYGYTF

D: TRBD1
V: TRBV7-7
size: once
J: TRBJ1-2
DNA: TGTGCCAGCAGCTTCGGATACGGACAGGGGCGAGAAGACTATGGCTACATCTTC
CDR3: CASSFGYGQGREDYGYIF

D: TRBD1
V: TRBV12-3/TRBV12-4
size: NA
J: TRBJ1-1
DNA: TGTGCCAGCAAGACAGGGGGGGTTTCCACTGAAGCTTTCTTT
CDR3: CASKTGGVSTEAFF

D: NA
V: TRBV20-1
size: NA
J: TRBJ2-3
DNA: TGCAGTGCTAGGTGGGCACTAGCCCCGGATACGCAGTATTTT
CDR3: CSARWALAPDTQYF

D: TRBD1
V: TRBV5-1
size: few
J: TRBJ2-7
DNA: TGCGCCAGCAGCTTTGGGACAGAATACGAGCAGTACTTC
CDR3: CASSFGTEYEQYF

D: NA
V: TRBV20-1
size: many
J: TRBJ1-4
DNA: TGCAGTGCTAGAGATACCACAAACCCCACTCTGGGACTGTTTTTT
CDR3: CSARDTTNPTLGLFF

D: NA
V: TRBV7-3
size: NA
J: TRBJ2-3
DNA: TGTGCCAGCAGCCCGAACGTCGTTTTCAGGGAGTGGACAGATACGCAGTATTTT
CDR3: CASSPNVVFREWTDTQYF

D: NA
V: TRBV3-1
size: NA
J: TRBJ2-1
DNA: TGTGCCAGCAACCCCACTGGGGGAAATGAGCAGTTCTTC
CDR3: CASNPTGGNEQFF

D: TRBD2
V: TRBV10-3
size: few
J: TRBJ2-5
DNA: TGTGCCATCAGTGCGGGAGCGGGGGGTCAAGAGACCCAGTACTTC
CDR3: CAISAGAGGQETQYF

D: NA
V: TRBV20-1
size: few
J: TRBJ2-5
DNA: TGCAGTGCCCGCGCGGAGGCCCAGTACTTC
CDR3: CSARAEAQYF

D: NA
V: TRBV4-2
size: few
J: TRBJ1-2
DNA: TGTGCCAGCAGCCCCAACGTTGGGGGTGGTGGCTACACCTTC
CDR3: CASSPNVGGGGYTF

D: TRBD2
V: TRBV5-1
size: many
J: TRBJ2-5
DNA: TGCGCCAGCAGCGCTAGCGGGGGGGCCAGAGCAGCGCAGTACTTC
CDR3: CASSASGGARAAQYF

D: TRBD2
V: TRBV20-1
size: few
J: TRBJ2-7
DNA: TGCAGTGCTAGCGGGACTAGCGGGAGCAACTACGAGCAGTACTTC
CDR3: CSASGTSGSNYEQYF

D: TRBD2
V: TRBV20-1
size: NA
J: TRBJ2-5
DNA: TGCACGACTAGCCGCCAAGAGACCCAGTACTTC
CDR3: CTTSRQETQYF

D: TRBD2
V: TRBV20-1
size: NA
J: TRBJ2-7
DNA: TGCAGTGCTAGATCGGAGACTAGCACTGCCCCCTACGAGCAGTACTTC
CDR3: CSARSETSTAPYEQYF

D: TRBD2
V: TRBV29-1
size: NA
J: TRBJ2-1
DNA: TGCGGCGTCCTGGGACTAGCGGGAGTAAAAAACAATGAGCAGTTCTTC
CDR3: CGVLGLAGVKNNEQFF

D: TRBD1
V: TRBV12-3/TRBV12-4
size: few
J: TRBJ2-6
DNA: TGTGCCAGCACCCCACAAACCAGGGGGCTATCGGGGGCCAACGTCCTGACTTTC
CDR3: CASTPQTRGLSGANVLTF

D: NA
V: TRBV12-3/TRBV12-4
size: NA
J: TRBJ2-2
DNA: TGTGCCAGCAGGGGCTTTATGTCCGGGGAGCTGTTTTTT
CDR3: CASRGFMSGELFF